Below, one TCR beta chain is given with its context. Only in-frame clones appear in the TCRdb table, and some are missing; sequencing was by immunoSEQ multiplex PCR. The sample lists some 400,000 clones, about nine tenths occurring once. The sample originates from a study of Ad26.COV2.S vaccination and SARS-CoV-2 variants. Overall study: By the intramuscular route, Ad26.COV2.S was given once, or twice 56 days apart.

The treatment is: some 20 received Ad26.COV2.S at low or high dose, single or two shots; 5 received placebo; per-sample allocation not given. The investigators took samples on day 63 after the first vaccine or placebo injection. The vaccine delivered Wuhan-strain SARS-CoV-2 spike through an Ad26 vector. V was pared by 2 bases and J by 2 bases, with 12 bases between. CDR1 is LGHDT, CDR2 YNNKEL, per germline (reference sequence). This CDR3 is 15 amino acids long. V and J are TRBV3-1 (or the pseudogene TRBV3-2) and TRBJ1-1; D is undetermined. This sample comprised peripheral blood, obtained in a trial of Ad26.COV2.S vaccine versus placebo. The receptor's source is a person between 18 and 65 years old who received the Ad26.COV2.S COVID-19 vaccine or a placebo. The DNA of the CDR3 is TGTGCCAGCAGCCAACTCGACCAAGTTAACACTGAAGCTTTCTTT. Amino acids: CASSQLDQVNTEAFF.